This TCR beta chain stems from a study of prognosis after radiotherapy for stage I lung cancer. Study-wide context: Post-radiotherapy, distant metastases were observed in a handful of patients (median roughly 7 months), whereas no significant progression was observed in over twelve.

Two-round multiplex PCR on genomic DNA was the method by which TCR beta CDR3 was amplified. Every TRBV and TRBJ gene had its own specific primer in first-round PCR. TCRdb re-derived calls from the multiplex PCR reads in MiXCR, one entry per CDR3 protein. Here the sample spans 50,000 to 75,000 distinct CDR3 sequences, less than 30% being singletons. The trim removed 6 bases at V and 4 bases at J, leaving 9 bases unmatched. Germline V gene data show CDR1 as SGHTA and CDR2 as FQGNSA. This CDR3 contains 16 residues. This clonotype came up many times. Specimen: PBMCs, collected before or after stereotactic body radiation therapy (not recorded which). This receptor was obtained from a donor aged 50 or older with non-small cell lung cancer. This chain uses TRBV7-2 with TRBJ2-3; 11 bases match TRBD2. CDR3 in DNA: TGTGCCAGCAGGCGGAGTAGCGGGGGGGGGTCAGATACGCAGTATTTT. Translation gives CASRRSSGGGSDTQYF. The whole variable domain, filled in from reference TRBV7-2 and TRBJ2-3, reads GAGVSQSPSNKVTEKGKDVELRCDPISGHTALYWYRQSLGQGLEFLIYFQGNSAPDKSGLPSDRFSAERTGGSVSTLTIQRTQQEDSAVYLCASRRSSGGGSDTQYFGPGTRLTVL.